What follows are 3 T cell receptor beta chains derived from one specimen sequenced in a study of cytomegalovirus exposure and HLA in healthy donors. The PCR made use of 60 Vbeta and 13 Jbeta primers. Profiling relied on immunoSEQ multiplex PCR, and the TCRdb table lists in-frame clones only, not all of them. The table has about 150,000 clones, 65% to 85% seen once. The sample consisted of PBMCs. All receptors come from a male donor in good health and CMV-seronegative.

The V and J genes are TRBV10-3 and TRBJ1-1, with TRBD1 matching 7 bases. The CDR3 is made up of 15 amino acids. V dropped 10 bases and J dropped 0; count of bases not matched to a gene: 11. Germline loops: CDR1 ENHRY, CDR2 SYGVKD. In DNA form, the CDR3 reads TGTGCCACCAACGTAGGGGGCCCCATGAACACTGAAGCTTTCTTT. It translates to CATNVGGPMNTEAFF.

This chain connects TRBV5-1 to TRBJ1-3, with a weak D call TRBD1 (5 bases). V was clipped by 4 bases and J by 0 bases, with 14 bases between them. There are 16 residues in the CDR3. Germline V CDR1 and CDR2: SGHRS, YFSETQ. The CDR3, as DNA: TGCGCCAGCAGCCGGGGGACCTCTGGCTCTGGAAACACCATATATTTT. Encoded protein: CASSRGTSGSGNTIYF.

CDR3 in DNA: TGTGCCAGCAGCTCACCACCAGGGGGCGAGTTCGAGCAGTACTTC. Translated, it gives CASSSPPGGEFEQYF. The gene calls are TRBV7-9 and TRBJ2-7; 8 positions agree with TRBD1. The length of the CDR3 is 15 residues. Germline values: CDR1 SEHNR, CDR2 FQNEAQ (reference sequence). The J segment lost 6 bases and the V segment lost 4 bases, leaving 11 bases of the junction unmatched.